This T cell receptor beta chain is drawn from a study of cytomegalovirus exposure and HLA in healthy donors. Overall study context: Earlier, 180 million or so T cells were analyzed, and 90 million to 120 million unique TCR beta sequences were found among them.

Study findings and constraints: Rarity characterized most TCR sequences, yet some public TCRs appeared in many donors.

As to this clone: The antigen is undetermined.

PCR employed 60 Vbeta and 13 Jbeta primers. Authors' data handling: A later analysis counted 70 million to 85 million unique TCR beta chains, around 12 million shared. Sequenced by immunoSEQ multiplex PCR; TCRdb stores in-frame clones only, minus some. V, J and clone size are those of that table, while D and trimming were read from the DNA. The data show 60,000 or so clones, around 92% seen once. CDR3 length: 11 amino acids. V lost 5 bases, J lost 5 bases, and 10 bases lay in between. The germline CDR1 and CDR2 sequences are GTSNPN and SVGIG (reference sequence). Sequences were obtained from PBMCs. The receptor's source is a man aged 30-40 years in good health and CMV-seropositive. V gene TRBV30 combines with J gene TRBJ2-7, with D unclear. CDR3 sequence (DNA): TGTGCCTGGGGGCCCTTGAACGAGCAGTACTTC. Amino acid sequence: CAWGPLNEQYF.